The rows below give T cell receptor beta chains drawn from one sample of a study of cytomegalovirus exposure and HLA in healthy donors. Profiling relied on immunoSEQ multiplex PCR, and the TCRdb table lists in-frame clones only, not all of them. The sample has approximately 80,000 clones. Material for sequencing was PBMCs. All receptors come from a woman in her twenties or thirties in good health and CMV-seronegative. Both conserved end residues are part of each CDR3. The D gene is left open where the match is weak.

TRBV5-1	TRBJ1-1	-	CASSLKGQNTEAFF	TGCGCCAGCAGCTTAAAAGGACAGAACACTGAAGCTTTCTTT
TRBV28	TRBJ2-3	-	CASSSPPGLKGSRTDTQYF	TGTGCCAGCAGTTCCCCTCCAGGACTAAAGGGAAGTCGTACAGATACGCAGTATTTT
TRBV20-1	TRBJ1-1	-	CSARETDMAFF	TGCAGTGCTAGAGAGACAGATATGGCTTTCTTT
TRBV19	TRBJ1-5	-	CASSEGFNQPQHF	TGTGCCAGTTCCGAGGGTTTCAATCAGCCCCAGCATTTT
TRBV30	TRBJ1-1	TRBD1	CAWRRTGLNTEAFF	TGTGCCTGGAGACGGACAGGGTTGAACACTGAAGCTTTCTTT
TRBV18	TRBJ1-4	-	CASSPDIQGAKLFF	TGTGCCAGCTCACCAGACATACAGGGCGCAAAACTGTTTTTT
TRBV28	TRBJ1-5	TRBD1	CASSLRSRDRVQPQHF	TGTGCCAGCAGTTTACGGTCCCGGGACAGGGTCCAGCCCCAGCATTTT
TRBV5-1	TRBJ2-3	-	CASSLGLAVTDTQYF	TGCGCCAGCAGCTTGGGTCTAGCAGTCACAGATACGCAGTATTTT
TRBV30	TRBJ2-1	TRBD2	CAWRPPISGISYNEQFF	TGTGCCTGGAGGCCCCCTATTAGCGGGATCTCCTACAATGAGCAGTTCTTC
TRBV30	TRBJ1-6	-	CAWSPRGGRSPLHF	TGTGCCTGGAGCCCCCGAGGTGGGAGGTCACCCCTCCACTTT
TRBV7-6	TRBJ1-4	TRBD1	CASSSDRVGEKLFF	TGTGCCAGCAGCTCGGACAGGGTCGGCGAAAAACTGTTTTTT
TRBV30	TRBJ2-2	TRBD2	CACVSGGTGNRELFF	TGTGCCTGTGTATCGGGGGGGACGGGCAATCGGGAGCTGTTTTTT
TRBV5-6	TRBJ1-1	-	CASSLGGPDRAFF	TGTGCCAGCAGCTTGGGGGGGCCGGATCGAGCTTTCTTT
TRBV30	TRBJ1-4	TRBD1	CAWSPGGLNEKLFF	TGTGCCTGGAGTCCAGGGGGACTCAATGAAAAACTGTTTTTT
TRBV7-8	TRBJ2-6	TRBD1	CASSPRVRGQGSSGANVLTF	TGTGCCAGCAGCCCCAGGGTTAGGGGACAGGGGAGCTCTGGGGCCAACGTCCTGACTTTC
TRBV19	TRBJ1-6	-	CASSIEGHPNSPLHF	TGTGCCAGTAGTATTGAGGGCCACCCGAATTCACCCCTCCACTTT
TRBV13	TRBJ1-1	-	CASSLDGGRTEAFF	TGTGCCAGCAGCTTAGACGGGGGGAGGACTGAAGCTTTCTTT
TRBV2	TRBJ1-2	-	CASSGDKHGYTF	TGTGCCAGCAGTGGGGACAAACATGGCTACACCTTC
TRBV5-1	TRBJ2-2	-	CASSNGPGGEFAGELFF	TGCGCCAGCAGCAACGGTCCGGGGGGCGAGTTCGCCGGGGAGCTGTTTTTT
TRBV20-1	TRBJ2-1	-	CSALYRNEQFF	TGCAGTGCACTCTACCGCAATGAGCAGTTCTTC
TRBV7-9	TRBJ1-2	-	CASSNTGVGYGYTF	TGTGCCAGCAGTAACACAGGAGTCGGGTATGGCTACACCTTC
TRBV5-1	TRBJ2-3	-	CASYLTPQSTDTQYF	TGCGCCAGCTATTTAACCCCACAGAGCACAGATACGCAGTATTTT
TRBV6-1	TRBJ1-1	-	CASRPQGLTEAFF	TGTGCCAGCAGACCCCAGGGGTTGACTGAAGCTTTCTTT
TRBV7-2	TRBJ1-6	TRBD1	CASSLPKGQGNSPLHF	TGTGCCAGCAGCTTACCCAAGGGACAGGGGAATTCACCCCTCCACTTT
TRBV4-1	TRBJ2-7	TRBD1	CASSQTDRPVYEQYF	TGCGCCAGCAGCCAAACGGACAGGCCAGTCTACGAGCAGTACTTC
TRBV6-1	TRBJ2-7	TRBD1	CASSAGTGVYEQYF	TGTGCCAGCAGTGCCGGGACAGGGGTCTACGAGCAGTACTTC
TRBV15	TRBJ1-1	-	CATSRQNTEAFF	TGTGCCACCAGCAGACAGAACACTGAAGCTTTCTTT
TRBV6-1	TRBJ2-7	-	CASKKDTGSNYEQYF	TGTGCCAGCAAAAAAGATACAGGGTCAAACTACGAGCAGTACTTC
TRBV5-6	TRBJ1-6	TRBD1	CASSWTGGDNSPLHF	TGTGCCAGCAGCTGGACAGGGGGGGATAATTCACCCCTCCACTTT
TRBV6-1	TRBJ1-5	-	CASSEGSLSNQPQHF	TGTGCCAGCAGTGAGGGCTCTCTTAGCAATCAGCCCCAGCATTTT
TRBV19	TRBJ1-6	TRBD1	CASSPSWDRNSPLHF	TGTGCCAGTAGTCCATCATGGGACAGGAATTCACCCCTCCACTTT
TRBV18	TRBJ2-3	TRBD2	CASSPSGSTDTQYF	TGTGCCAGCTCACCTAGCGGGAGCACAGATACGCAGTATTTT
TRBV4-1	TRBJ1-3	TRBD1	CASSQVRRGLGNTIYF	TGCGCCAGCAGCCAAGTCCGCAGGGGGCTAGGAAACACCATATATTTT
TRBV5-6	TRBJ2-7	-	CASSLRLVTGEQYF	TGTGCCAGCAGCCTTCGGTTGGTGACGGGCGAGCAGTACTTC
TRBV19	TRBJ1-5	TRBD1	CASSQDRENQPQHF	TGTGCCAGTAGTCAGGACAGGGAGAATCAGCCCCAGCATTTT
TRBV15	TRBJ1-4	-	CATSRERGHRNRLFF	TGTGCCACCAGCAGAGAGAGGGGACATCGTAACCGACTGTTTTTT
TRBV5-1	TRBJ2-3	TRBD2	CASSPLGRVLDTQYF	TGCGCCAGCAGCCCCCTCGGGAGGGTACTAGATACGCAGTATTTT
TRBV5-1	TRBJ2-7	TRBD2	CASSSGLAGGPFYEQYF	TGCGCCAGCAGCTCGGGACTAGCGGGAGGGCCGTTCTACGAGCAGTACTTC
TRBV6-1	TRBJ2-5	-	CASSALTGVGTVYQETQYF	TGTGCCAGCAGTGCCCTTACCGGGGTGGGGACTGTGTACCAAGAGACCCAGTACTTC
TRBV15	TRBJ2-7	TRBD1	CATSRDLSRADRVYEQYF	TGTGCCACCAGCAGAGATCTAAGTAGGGCGGACAGGGTCTACGAGCAGTACTTC
TRBV5-5	TRBJ2-7	TRBD2	CASSLVPGGSYEQYF	TGTGCCAGCAGCTTGGTGCCGGGAGGCTCCTACGAGCAGTACTTC
TRBV6-1	TRBJ1-1	-	CASSERERTEAFF	TGTGCCAGCAGTGAAAGGGAAAGGACAGAAGCTTTCTTT
TRBV7-6	TRBJ2-1	TRBD2	CASKLQREQGEQFF	TGTGCCAGCAAACTACAGCGGGAGCAGGGGGAGCAGTTCTTC
TRBV5-4	TRBJ2-5	-	CASSLTARQETQYF	TGTGCCAGCAGCTTAACAGCCCGGCAAGAGACCCAGTACTTC
TRBV27	TRBJ2-7	TRBD2	CASSGLPGLAIHEQYF	TGTGCCAGCAGTGGCCTACCGGGACTAGCGATCCACGAGCAGTACTTC
TRBV5-8	TRBJ2-5	TRBD2	CASSGGRDGETQYF	TGTGCCAGCAGCGGTGGGAGGGATGGCGAGACCCAGTACTTC
TRBV11-2	TRBJ2-1	-	CASSLRFNEQFF	TGTGCCAGCAGCCTTAGATTCAATGAGCAGTTCTTC
TRBV29-1	TRBJ2-1	TRBD2	CSVGVPAGGAQGQFF	TGCAGCGTTGGGGTCCCAGCGGGAGGTGCCCAGGGGCAGTTCTTC
TRBV19	TRBJ1-3	TRBD1	CASRSDRVGNTIYF	TGTGCCAGTAGAAGCGACAGGGTCGGAAACACCATATATTTT
TRBV18	TRBJ2-7	TRBD2	CASSGLAGPEQYF	TGTGCCAGCTCGGGACTAGCGGGGCCCGAGCAGTACTTC
TRBV18	TRBJ2-1	-	CASSPRWTQDNEQFF	TGTGCCAGCTCACCACGCTGGACACAGGACAATGAGCAGTTCTTC
TRBV2	TRBJ1-2	-	CASSLRDYGYTF	TGTGCCAGCAGCCTGAGAGACTATGGCTACACCTTC
TRBV7-2	TRBJ2-2	TRBD2	CASSLALAGGELFF	TGTGCCAGCAGCTTAGCACTAGCGGGGGGGGAGCTGTTTTTT
TRBV4-1	TRBJ2-1	TRBD2	CASSLLPGAGAYNEQFF	TGCGCCAGCAGCCTCCTCCCGGGAGCGGGGGCCTACAATGAGCAGTTCTTC
TRBV11-1	TRBJ2-1	TRBD2	CASSPWLAGVYNEQFF	TGTGCCAGCAGCCCTTGGTTGGCGGGAGTGTACAATGAGCAGTTCTTC